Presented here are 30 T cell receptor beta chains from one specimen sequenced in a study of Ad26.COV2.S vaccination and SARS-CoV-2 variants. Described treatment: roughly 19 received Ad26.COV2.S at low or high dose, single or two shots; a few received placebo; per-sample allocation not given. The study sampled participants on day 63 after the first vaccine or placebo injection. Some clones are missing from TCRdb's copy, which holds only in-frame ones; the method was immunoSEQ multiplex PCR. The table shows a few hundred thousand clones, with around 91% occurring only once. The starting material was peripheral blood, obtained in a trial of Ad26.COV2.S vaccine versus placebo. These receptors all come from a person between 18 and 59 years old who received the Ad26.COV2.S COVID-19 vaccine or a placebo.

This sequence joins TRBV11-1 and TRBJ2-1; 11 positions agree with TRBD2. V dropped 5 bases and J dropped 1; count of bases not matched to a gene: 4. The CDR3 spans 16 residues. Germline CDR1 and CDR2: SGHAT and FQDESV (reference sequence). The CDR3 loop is CASSISGRASYNEQFF. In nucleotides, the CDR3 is TGTGCCAGCAGCATTAGCGGGAGGGCGTCCTACAATGAGCAGTTCTTC.

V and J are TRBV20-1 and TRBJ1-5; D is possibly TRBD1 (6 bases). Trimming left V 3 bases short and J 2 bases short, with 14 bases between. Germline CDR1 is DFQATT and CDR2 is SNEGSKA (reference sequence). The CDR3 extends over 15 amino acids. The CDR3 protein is CSASTLRGRNQPQHF. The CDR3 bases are TGCAGTGCTAGTACCCTCCGGGGGCGCAATCAGCCCCAGCATTTT.

CDR3 DNA sequence: TGTGCCAGCAGCCAAGGTCCGACAGGGGGCTTCAATGAGCAGTTCTTC. Its translation is CASSQGPTGGFNEQFF. This rearrangement joins TRBV3-1 (or the pseudogene TRBV3-2) to TRBJ2-1, with 10 bases that match TRBD1. CDR1 and CDR2 (germline): LGHDT, YNNKEL (reference sequence). The V segment lost 1 base and the J segment 6 bases; nucleotides outside the gene matches: 6. This CDR3 has 16 amino acids.

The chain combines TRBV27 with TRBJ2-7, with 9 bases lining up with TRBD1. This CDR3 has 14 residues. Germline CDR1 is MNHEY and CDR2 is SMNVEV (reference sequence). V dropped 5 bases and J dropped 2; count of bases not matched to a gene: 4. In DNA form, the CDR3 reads TGTGCCAGCAGTAGGGGACAGGGTCCCTACGAGCAGTACTTC. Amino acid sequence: CASSRGQGPYEQYF.

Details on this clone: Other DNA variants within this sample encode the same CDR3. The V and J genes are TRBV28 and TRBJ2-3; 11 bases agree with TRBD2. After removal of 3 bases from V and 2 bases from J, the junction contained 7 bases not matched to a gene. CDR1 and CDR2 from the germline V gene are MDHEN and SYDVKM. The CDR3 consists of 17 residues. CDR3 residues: CASSFSASGRSTDTQYF. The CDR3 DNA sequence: TGTGCCAGCAGTTTCTCAGCTAGCGGGAGGTCCACAGATACGCAGTATTTT.

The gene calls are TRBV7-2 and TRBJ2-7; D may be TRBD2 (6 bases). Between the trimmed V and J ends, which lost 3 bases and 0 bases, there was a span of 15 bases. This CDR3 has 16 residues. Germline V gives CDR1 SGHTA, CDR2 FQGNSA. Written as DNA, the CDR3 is TGTGCCAGCAGCTTGGCCGGCGGGACGAGCTCCTACGAGCAGTACTTC. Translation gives CASSLAGGTSSYEQYF. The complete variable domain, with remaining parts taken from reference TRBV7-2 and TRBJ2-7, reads GAGVSQSPSNKVTEKGKDVELRCDPISGHTALYWYRQSLGQGLEFLIYFQGNSAPDKSGLPSDRFSAERTGGSVSTLTIQRTQQEDSAVYLCASSLAGGTSSYEQYFGPGTRLTVT.

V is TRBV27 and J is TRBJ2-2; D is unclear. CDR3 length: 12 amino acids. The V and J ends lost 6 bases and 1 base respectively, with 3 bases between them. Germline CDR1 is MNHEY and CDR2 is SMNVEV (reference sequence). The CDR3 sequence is CASRLNTGELFF. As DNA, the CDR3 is TGTGCCAGCAGACTGAACACCGGGGAGCTGTTTTTT.

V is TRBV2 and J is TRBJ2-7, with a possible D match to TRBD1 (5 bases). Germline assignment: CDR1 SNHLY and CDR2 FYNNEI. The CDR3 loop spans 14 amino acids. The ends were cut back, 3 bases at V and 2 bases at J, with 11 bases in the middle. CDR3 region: CASSDSYRPYEQYF. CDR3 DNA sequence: TGTGCCAGCAGTGACAGTTACAGGCCCTACGAGCAGTACTTC.

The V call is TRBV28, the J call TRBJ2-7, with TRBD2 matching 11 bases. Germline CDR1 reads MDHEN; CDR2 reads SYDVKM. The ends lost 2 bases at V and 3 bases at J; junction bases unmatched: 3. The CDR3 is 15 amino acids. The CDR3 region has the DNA TGTGCCAGCAGTTTAAGACTAGCGGGAAACTACGAGCAGTACTTC. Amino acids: CASSLRLAGNYEQYF.

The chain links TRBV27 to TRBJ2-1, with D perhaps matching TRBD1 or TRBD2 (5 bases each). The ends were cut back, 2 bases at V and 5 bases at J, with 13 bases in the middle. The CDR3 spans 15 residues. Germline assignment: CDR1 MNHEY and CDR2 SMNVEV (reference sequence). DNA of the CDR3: TGTGCCAGCAGTTTAGGGGCTAGCAGACACAATGAGCAGTTCTTC. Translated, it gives CASSLGASRHNEQFF.

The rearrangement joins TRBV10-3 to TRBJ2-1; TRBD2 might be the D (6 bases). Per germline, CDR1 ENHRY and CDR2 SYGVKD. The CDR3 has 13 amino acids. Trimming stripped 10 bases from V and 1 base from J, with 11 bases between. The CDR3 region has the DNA TGTGCCAGTATGGGACTTTCCTACAATGAGCAGTTCTTC. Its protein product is CASMGLSYNEQFF.

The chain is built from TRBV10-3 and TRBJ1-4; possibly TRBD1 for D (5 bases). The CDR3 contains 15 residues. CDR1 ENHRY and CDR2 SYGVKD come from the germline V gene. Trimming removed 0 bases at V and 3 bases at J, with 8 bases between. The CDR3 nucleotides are TGTGCCATCAGTGAGTCGGGGGTCTCTAATGAAAAACTGTTTTTT. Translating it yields CAISESGVSNEKLFF.

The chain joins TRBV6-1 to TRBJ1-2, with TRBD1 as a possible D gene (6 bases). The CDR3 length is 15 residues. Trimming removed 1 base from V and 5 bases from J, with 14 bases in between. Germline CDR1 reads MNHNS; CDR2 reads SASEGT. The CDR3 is CASSEGSPGAYGYTF. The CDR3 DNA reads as TGTGCCAGCAGTGAAGGATCCCCAGGGGCGTATGGCTACACCTTC.

The CDR3 region has the DNA TGTGCCAGCAGGGGACAGGAGAATCAGCCCCAGCATTTT. Its translation is CASRGQENQPQHF. The chain is built from TRBV12-3 or TRBV12-4 and TRBJ1-5; 8 bases align to TRBD1. The CDR3 is 13 residues long. Trimming cost V 6 bases and J 4 bases; bases outside gene matches: 2.

The CDR3 DNA follows: TGTGCCAGCACCTGGGGGGCCGCGAACACCGGGGAGCTGTTTTTT. The encoded protein is CASTWGAANTGELFF. The chain links TRBV11-3 to TRBJ2-2; D is tentatively TRBD1 or TRBD2 (6 bases each). Per the germline V gene, CDR1 is SGHNT and CDR2 is YENEEA. V was pared by 7 bases and J by 0 bases, with 12 bases between. This CDR3 comprises 15 residues.

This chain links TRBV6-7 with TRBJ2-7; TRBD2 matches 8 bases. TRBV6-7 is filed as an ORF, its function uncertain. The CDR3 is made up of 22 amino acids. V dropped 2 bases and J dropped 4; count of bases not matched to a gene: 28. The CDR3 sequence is CASSYGDRQNPERETSVYEQYF. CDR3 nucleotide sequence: TGTGCCAGCAGTTACGGGGATCGACAGAACCCAGAGCGGGAGACGTCGGTGTACGAGCAGTACTTC.

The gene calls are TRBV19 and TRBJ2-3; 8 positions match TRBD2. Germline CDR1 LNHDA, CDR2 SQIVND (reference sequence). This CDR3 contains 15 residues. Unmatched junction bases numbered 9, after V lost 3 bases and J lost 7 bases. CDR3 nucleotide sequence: TGTGCCAGTAGTATCTCTAGCGGGTCTCCAAATACGCAGTATTTT. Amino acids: CASSISSGSPNTQYF.

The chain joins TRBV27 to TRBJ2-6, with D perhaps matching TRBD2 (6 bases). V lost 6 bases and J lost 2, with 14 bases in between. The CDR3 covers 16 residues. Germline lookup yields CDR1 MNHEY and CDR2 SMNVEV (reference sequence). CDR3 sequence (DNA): TGTGCCAGCAGAGTTTTGGAGGGTACTGGGGCCAACGTCCTGACTTTC. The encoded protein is CASRVLEGTGANVLTF.

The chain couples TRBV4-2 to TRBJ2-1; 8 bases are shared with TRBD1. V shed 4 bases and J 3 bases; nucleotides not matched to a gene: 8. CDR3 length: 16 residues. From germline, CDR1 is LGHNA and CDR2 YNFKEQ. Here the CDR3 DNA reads TGTGCCAGCAGCCCACGTAGGACAGGGATCTACAATGAGCAGTTCTTC. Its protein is CASSPRRTGIYNEQFF.

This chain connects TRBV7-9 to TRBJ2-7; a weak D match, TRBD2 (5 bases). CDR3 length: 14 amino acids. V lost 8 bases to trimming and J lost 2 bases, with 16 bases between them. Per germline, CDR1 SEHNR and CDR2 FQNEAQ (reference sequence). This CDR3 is CASSPGIPAYEQYF. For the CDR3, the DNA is TGTGCCAGCTCTCCCGGGATCCCGGCCTACGAGCAGTACTTC.

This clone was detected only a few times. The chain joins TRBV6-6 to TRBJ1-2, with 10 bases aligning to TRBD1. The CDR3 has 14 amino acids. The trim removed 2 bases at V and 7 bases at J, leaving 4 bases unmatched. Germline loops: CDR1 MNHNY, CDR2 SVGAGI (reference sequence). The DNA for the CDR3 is TGTGCCAGCAGTTACGGGGACAGGGGATTTGGCTACACCTTC. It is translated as CASSYGDRGFGYTF.

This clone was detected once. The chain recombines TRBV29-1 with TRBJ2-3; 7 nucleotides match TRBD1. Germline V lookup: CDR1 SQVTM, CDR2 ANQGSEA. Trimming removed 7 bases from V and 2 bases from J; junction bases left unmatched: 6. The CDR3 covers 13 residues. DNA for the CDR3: TGCAGCGCGGGACAGATAGTCACAGATACGCAGTATTTT. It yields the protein CSAGQIVTDTQYF.

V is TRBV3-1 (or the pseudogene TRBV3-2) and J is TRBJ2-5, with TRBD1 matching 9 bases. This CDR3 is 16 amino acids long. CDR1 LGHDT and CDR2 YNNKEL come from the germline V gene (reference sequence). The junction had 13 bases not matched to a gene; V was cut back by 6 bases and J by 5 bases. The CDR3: CASRGTLDRGMETQYF. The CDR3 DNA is TGTGCCAGCAGGGGGACCCTGGACAGGGGCATGGAGACCCAGTACTTC.

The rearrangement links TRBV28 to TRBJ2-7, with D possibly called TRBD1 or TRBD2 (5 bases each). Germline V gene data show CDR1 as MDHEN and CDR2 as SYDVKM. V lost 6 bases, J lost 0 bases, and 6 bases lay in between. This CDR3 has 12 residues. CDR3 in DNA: TGTGCCAGCAGGGGGGACTCCTACGAGCAGTACTTC. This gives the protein CASRGDSYEQYF.

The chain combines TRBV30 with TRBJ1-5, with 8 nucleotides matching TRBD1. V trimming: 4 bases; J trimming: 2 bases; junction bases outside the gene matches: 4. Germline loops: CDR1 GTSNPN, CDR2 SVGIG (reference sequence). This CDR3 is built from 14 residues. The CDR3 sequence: CAWKDRGRNQPQHF. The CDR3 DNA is TGTGCCTGGAAAGACAGGGGTCGCAATCAGCCCCAGCATTTT.

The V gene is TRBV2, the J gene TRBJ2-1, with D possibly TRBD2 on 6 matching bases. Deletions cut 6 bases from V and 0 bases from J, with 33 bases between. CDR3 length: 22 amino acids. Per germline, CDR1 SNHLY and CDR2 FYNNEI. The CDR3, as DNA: TGTGCCAGCAGACGCTACAAATGGAGTCAACCTACTAGCAGATACTCCTACAATGAGCAGTTCTTC. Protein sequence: CASRRYKWSQPTSRYSYNEQFF.

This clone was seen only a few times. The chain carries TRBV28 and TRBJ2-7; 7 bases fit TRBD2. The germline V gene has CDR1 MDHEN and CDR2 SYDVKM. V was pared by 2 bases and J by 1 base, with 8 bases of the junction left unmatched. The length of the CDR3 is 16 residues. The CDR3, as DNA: TGTGCCAGCAGTTTAACGGGGCTAGCGGCATCCTACGAGCAGTACTTC. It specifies CASSLTGLAASYEQYF.

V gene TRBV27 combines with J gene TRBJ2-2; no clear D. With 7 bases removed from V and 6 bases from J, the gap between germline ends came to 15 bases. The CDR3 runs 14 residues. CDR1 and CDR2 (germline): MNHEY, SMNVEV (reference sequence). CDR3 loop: CASKIGRSPGELFF. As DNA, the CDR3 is TGTGCCAGCAAAATCGGCAGGAGCCCCGGGGAGCTGTTTTTT.

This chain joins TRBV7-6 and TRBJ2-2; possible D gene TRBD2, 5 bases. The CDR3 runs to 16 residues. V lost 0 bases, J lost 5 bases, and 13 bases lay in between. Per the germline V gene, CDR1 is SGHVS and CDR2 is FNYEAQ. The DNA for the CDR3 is TGTGCCAGCAGCTTAGCCGGCACGCCGGGGACCGGGGAGCTGTTTTTT. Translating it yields CASSLAGTPGTGELFF.

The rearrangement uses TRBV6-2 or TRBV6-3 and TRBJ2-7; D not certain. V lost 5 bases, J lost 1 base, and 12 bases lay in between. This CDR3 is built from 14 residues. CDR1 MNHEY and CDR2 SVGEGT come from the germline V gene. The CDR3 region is CASSRIYGSYEQYF. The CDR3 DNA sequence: TGTGCCAGCAGTCGGATCTACGGGTCCTACGAGCAGTACTTC.